Sequencing of this T cell receptor beta chain was carried out in a study of cytotoxic CD8 clonotypes in ibrutinib-treated CLL. This CDR3 has 15 residues. Between the trimmed V and J ends, which lost 4 bases and 0 bases, there was a span of 12 bases. The V gene's germline CDR1 is SGHDT and CDR2 YYEEEE. The assay was immunoSEQ multiplex PCR, and TCRdb's table has in-frame clones only and misses some. Of around 70,000 clones in the sample, about two thirds were seen once. The chain carries TRBV5-6 and TRBJ2-3; D is perhaps TRBD1 (6 bases). Sequenced here: PBMCs, sampled after 12 months of ibrutinib treatment. The clonotype originates from a human donor with chronic lymphocytic leukemia. The CDR3 here is CASSTVGGSTDTQYF. For the CDR3, the DNA is TGTGCCAGCAGCACGGTAGGGGGTAGCACAGATACGCAGTATTTT.